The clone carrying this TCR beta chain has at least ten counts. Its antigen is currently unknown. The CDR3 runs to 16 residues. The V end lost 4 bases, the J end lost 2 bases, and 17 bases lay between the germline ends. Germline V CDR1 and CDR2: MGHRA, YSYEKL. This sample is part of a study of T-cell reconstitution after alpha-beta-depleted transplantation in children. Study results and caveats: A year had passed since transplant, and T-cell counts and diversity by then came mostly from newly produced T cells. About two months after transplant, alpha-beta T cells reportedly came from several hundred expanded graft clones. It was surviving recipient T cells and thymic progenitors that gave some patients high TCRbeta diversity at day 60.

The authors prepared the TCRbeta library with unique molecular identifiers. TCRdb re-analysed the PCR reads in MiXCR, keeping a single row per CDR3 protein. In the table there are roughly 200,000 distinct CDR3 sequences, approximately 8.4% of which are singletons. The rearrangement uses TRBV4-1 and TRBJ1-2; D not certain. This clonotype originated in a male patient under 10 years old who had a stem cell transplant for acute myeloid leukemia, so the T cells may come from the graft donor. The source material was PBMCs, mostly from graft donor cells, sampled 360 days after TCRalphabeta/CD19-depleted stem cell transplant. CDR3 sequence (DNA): TGCGCCAGCAGCCCAAGGTTGGGAACCGAAAACTATGGCTACACCTTC. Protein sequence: CASSPRLGTENYGYTF.